The rows below give T cell receptor beta chains drawn from one sample of a study of CD8 T cells in Susac syndrome. TCRdb itself ran the immunoSEQ multiplex PCR reads through MiXCR, one entry per CDR3 protein. The sample consists of under 200,000 distinct CDR3 sequences, 92% of them appearing once. The sample taken for sequencing was CD4+ T cells from PBMCs. Receptor source: a human donor in good health. Both conserved end residues are part of each CDR3. Each record gives: clone size, V gene, J gene, D gene, CDR3 DNA, CDR3 protein. The D gene is left open where the match is weak. The size field is filled for only some rows; it gives once, few, many or a size class.

>-|TRBV27|TRBJ1-1|TRBD1
TGTGCCAGCAGTCCGACGTTGGGCAGGGGGCCGACCACTGAAGCTTTCTTT
CASSPTLGRGPTTEAFF
>-|TRBV2|TRBJ2-3|-
TGTGCCAGTATATCCCAGGAGAGCACAGATACGCAGTATTTT
CASISQESTDTQYF
>-|TRBV28|TRBJ2-7|-
TGTGCCAGCAGTCCCCTCTATGGGACCTACGAGCAGTACTTC
CASSPLYGTYEQYF
>-|TRBV28|TRBJ2-5|TRBD2
TGTGCCAGCCTAGCGGGAGGGCGGGAGACCCAGTACTTC
CASLAGGRETQYF
>-|TRBV7-6|TRBJ1-6|TRBD1
TGTGCCAGCAGCTTAGGAACACAGGGGGCTGCTAATTCACCCCTCCACTTT
CASSLGTQGAANSPLHF
>-|TRBV29-1|TRBJ2-7|TRBD1
TGCAGCGCCGGACAGGGGTACGAGCAGTACTTC
CSAGQGYEQYF
>-|TRBV19|TRBJ1-2|-
TGTGCCAGTAGTATGGGGAGTCCACCCTATGGCTACACCTTC
CASSMGSPPYGYTF
>once|TRBV28|TRBJ1-5|-
TGTGCCAGCAGTTTCCGGACACTGAGGGGTAAGGGCAATCAGCCCCAGCATTTT
CASSFRTLRGKGNQPQHF
>-|TRBV12-3/TRBV12-4|TRBJ2-5|-
TGTGCCAGCAGTTTAGGGAGGGGGGGCCAAGGAGAGACCCAGTACTTC
CASSLGRGGQGETQYF
>-|TRBV7-9|TRBJ2-1|-
TGTGCCAGCGGGAGCGTTGCCTACAATGAGCAGTTCTTC
CASGSVAYNEQFF
>-|TRBV7-8|TRBJ2-7|TRBD1
TGTGCCAGCAGGATACCGGGACAGGGGAACTACGAGCAGTACTTC
CASRIPGQGNYEQYF
>-|TRBV12-3/TRBV12-4|TRBJ1-1|-
TGTGCCAGCAGTTTAGGGGAGGCAGATGAAGCTTTCTTT
CASSLGEADEAFF
>-|TRBV5-1|TRBJ2-2|TRBD1
TGCGCCAGCAGTTCTAACAGGGGACGCAGCACCGGGGAGCTGTTTTTT
CASSSNRGRSTGELFF
>-|TRBV28|TRBJ2-5|TRBD2
TGTGCCAGCAGCCGATCCGGGACTAGCGGCCAAGAGACCCAGTACTTC
CASSRSGTSGQETQYF
>once|TRBV7-9|TRBJ1-2|-
TGTGCCAGCAGCCTCGGGACCGGACAACCCTATGGCTACACCTTC
CASSLGTGQPYGYTF
>-|TRBV6-2/TRBV6-3|TRBJ1-1|-
TGTGCCAGCAGTTACTCGATAGTGAACACTGAAGCTTTCTTT
CASSYSIVNTEAFF
>-|TRBV5-1|TRBJ2-5|TRBD1
TGCGCCAGCACTACGGGACAGGGAGGGACCCAGTACTTC
CASTTGQGGTQYF
>-|TRBV5-1|TRBJ2-7|-
TGCGCCAGCAGCTCCCCCCTCTCGGCTCAGAGGGGCGAGCAGTACTTC
CASSSPLSAQRGEQYF
>-|TRBV28|TRBJ1-2|TRBD1
TGTGCCAGCAGTCCAGGGACAGGGGAAGGCTACACCTTC
CASSPGTGEGYTF
>-|TRBV18|TRBJ1-2|-
TGTGCCAGCTCACGGGAGGACTATGGCTACACCTTC
CASSREDYGYTF
>-|TRBV3-1|TRBJ1-2|-
TGTGCCAGCAGCCAACTAGGGGGGGAATCAGGCTACACCTTC
CASSQLGGESGYTF